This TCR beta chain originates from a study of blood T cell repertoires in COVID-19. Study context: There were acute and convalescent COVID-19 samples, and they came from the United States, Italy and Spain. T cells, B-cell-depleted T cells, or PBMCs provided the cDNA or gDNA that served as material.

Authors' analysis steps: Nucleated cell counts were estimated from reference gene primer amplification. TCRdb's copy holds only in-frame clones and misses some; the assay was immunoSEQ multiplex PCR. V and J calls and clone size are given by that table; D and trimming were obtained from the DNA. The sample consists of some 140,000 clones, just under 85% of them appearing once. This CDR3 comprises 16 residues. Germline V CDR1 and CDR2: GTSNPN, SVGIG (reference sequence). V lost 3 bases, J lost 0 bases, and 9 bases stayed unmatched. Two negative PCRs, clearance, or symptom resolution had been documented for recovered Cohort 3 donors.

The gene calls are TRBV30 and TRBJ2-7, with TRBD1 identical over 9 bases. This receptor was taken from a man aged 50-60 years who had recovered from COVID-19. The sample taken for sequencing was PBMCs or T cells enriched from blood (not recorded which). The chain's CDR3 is CAWRAAPGQGSYEQYF. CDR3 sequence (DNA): TGTGCCTGGAGGGCCGCACCGGGACAGGGCTCCTACGAGCAGTACTTC.